This is a list of T cell receptor beta chains from one sample in a study of T cells after yellow fever vaccination. TCRdb fed the 5' RACE reads into MiXCR, producing one record per CDR3 protein. Here the sample spans about 630,000 distinct CDR3 sequences, over 9% being singletons. The sequencing here drew on PBMCs, taken on the day of the yellow fever booster vaccination. The receptors here all came from a man aged 25-45 years who received the YFV17D yellow fever vaccine. Each CDR3 is given with its conserved first and last residue. D genes are given only for firm matches. Clone size is not always given. Where it is, it says once, few, many or a class for expanded clones.

v_gene,abundance,d_gene,j_gene,CDR3aa,CDR3nt
TRBV4-1,-,-,TRBJ2-7,CASSQEQSFYEQYF,TGCGCCAGCAGCCAAGAGCAATCCTTTTACGAGCAGTACTTC
TRBV7-9,many,-,TRBJ2-7,CASSSLRAYEQYF,TGTGCCAGCAGCTCCTTAAGAGCCTACGAGCAGTACTTC
TRBV10-3,-,-,TRBJ1-2,CAISEGGVGGGYTF,TGTGCCATCAGTGAGGGTGGTGTCGGGGGTGGCTACACCTTC
TRBV30,few,-,TRBJ1-5,CAWGPQGHQPQHF,TGTGCCTGGGGCCCTCAGGGCCATCAGCCCCAGCATTTT
TRBV5-1,many,TRBD2,TRBJ2-1,CASSLLLAGDNEQFF,TGCGCCAGCAGCTTGTTACTAGCGGGAGACAATGAGCAGTTCTTC
TRBV30,-,-,TRBJ1-1,CAWSPYRGNRNTEAFF,TGTGCCTGGAGTCCTTACCGCGGCAACCGAAACACTGAAGCTTTCTTT
TRBV20-1,-,TRBD1,TRBJ2-7,CSASDGTGNYEQYF,TGCAGTGCTAGCGACGGGACAGGTAACTACGAGCAGTACTTC
TRBV7-3,few,TRBD2,TRBJ2-1,CASSLLSLAGVNEQFF,TGTGCCAGCAGCTTACTTTCCCTAGCGGGAGTCAATGAGCAGTTCTTC
TRBV15,-,-,TRBJ1-5,CATSSNRDQPQHF,TGTGCCACCAGCAGTAATAGGGATCAGCCCCAGCATTTT
TRBV29-1,few,TRBD1,TRBJ1-2,CSVVPRGRPGYTF,TGCAGCGTTGTTCCCAGGGGGCGTCCTGGCTACACCTTC
TRBV7-2,once,-,TRBJ2-3,CASSPSWGVGTDTHYF,-
TRBV5-1,-,TRBD2,TRBJ2-1,CASSLARTSGSSEQFF,TGCGCCAGCAGCTTGGCCCGGACTAGCGGGAGCAGCGAGCAGTTCTTC
TRBV6-1,few,-,TRBJ2-7,CASSTRGRLAYEQYF,TGTGCCAGCAGTACGAGAGGGAGACTAGCCTACGAGCAGTACTTC
TRBV28,many,-,TRBJ2-7,CASNGGGEAYEQYF,TGTGCCAGCAATGGGGGCGGGGAGGCCTACGAGCAGTACTTC
TRBV19,-,-,TRBJ2-2,CASSSLAGTTGELFF,TGTGCCAGTAGTAGCCTAGCTGGGACCACCGGGGAGCTGTTTTTT
TRBV29-1,few,-,TRBJ2-7,CSATGSGFYEQYF,TGCAGCGCCACAGGATCTGGATTCTACGAGCAGTACTTC
TRBV6-6,many,-,TRBJ2-1,CASSSFYEQFF,TGTGCCAGCAGTTCCTTTTATGAGCAGTTCTTC
TRBV28,many,TRBD1,TRBJ2-2,CASSYARDSSTGELFF,TGTGCCAGCAGCTACGCTCGGGACAGCTCCACCGGGGAGCTGTTTTTT
TRBV6-1,few,TRBD1,TRBJ2-7,CASSLGTGATYEQYF,TGTGCCAGCAGCCTCGGGACAGGGGCTACCTACGAGCAGTACTTC
TRBV27,few,TRBD1,TRBJ2-4,CASMGQGDIQYF,TGTGCCAGCATGGGACAGGGTGACATTCAGTACTTC
TRBV20-1,-,-,TRBJ2-7,CSARDLPGRSYEQYF,TGCAGTGCTAGAGATCTGCCCGGGCGGTCCTACGAGCAGTACTTC
TRBV30,-,-,TRBJ2-2,CAWSAGLLYTGELFF,TGTGCCTGGAGCGCGGGACTCCTCTACACCGGGGAGCTGTTTTTT